The present entry profiles one TCR beta chain with its context. Its antigen is unidentified. The data were obtained in a study of lymphopenia after photon versus proton radiotherapy. V shed 3 bases, J shed 7 bases, and the junction held 4 bases outside the gene matches. Looked up from germline, CDR1 is MDHEN and CDR2 is SYDVKM. This CDR3 contains 14 residues. The data were produced by immunoSEQ multiplex PCR, yet TCRdb's version contains in-frame clones alone and is incomplete. The table lists 55,000 to 70,000 clones, just over 90% of them singletons. General study points: Larger post-nadir TCR diversity loss correlated inversely with survival in deceased patients. Photon-treated patients lost naive T cells and TCR diversity; proton-treated stayed stable. Better survival with proton therapy was suggested as possible, not demonstrated. Post-nadir diversity loss with photons came from oligoclonal expansion, particularly CD8+ Temra cells.

This sequence originates from a woman in her seventies with pancreatic cancer. The material sequenced was peripheral blood, taken from a patient treated with photon-based radiotherapy. The chain carries TRBV28 and TRBJ1-5, with 9 bases identical to TRBD1. CDR3 bases: TGTGCCAGCAGTTTCGGGACAGGGAGACAGCCCCAGCATTTT. This codes for CASSFGTGRQPQHF.